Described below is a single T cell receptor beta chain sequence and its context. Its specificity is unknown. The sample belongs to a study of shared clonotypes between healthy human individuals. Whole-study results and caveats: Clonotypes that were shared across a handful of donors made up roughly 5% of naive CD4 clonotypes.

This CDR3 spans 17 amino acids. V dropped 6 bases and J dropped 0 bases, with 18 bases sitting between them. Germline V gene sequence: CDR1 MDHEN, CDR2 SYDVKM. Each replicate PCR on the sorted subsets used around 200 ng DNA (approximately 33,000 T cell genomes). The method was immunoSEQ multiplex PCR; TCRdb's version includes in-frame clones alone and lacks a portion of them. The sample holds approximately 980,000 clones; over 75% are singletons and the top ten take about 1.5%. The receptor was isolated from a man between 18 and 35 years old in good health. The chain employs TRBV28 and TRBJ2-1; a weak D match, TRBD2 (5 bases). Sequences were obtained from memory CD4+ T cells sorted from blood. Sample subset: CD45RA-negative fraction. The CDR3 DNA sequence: TGTGCCAGCAGATCACCCTGGCTAGGAGGCTCCTACAATGAGCAGTTCTTC. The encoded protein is CASRSPWLGGSYNEQFF.